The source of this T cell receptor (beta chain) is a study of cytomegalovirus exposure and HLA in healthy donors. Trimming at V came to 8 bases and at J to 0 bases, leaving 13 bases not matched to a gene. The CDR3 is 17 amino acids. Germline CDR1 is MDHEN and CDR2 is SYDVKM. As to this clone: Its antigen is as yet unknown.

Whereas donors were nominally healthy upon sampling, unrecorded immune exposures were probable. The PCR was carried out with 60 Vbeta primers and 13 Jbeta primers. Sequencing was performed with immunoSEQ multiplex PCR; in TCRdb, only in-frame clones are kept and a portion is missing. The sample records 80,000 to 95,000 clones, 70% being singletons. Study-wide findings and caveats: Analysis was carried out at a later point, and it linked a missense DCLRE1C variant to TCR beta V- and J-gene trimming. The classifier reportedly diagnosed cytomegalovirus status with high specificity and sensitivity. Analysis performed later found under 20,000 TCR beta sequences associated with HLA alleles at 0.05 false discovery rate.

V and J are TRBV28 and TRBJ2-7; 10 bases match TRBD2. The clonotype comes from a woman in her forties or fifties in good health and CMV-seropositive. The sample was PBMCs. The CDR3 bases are TGTGCCAGCCTTACGCGGGCTAGCGGGAGTAGCTCCTACGAGCAGTACTTC. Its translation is CASLTRASGSSSYEQYF.